Each of the 28 T cell receptor beta chains below was sequenced from the same sample in a study of blood T cell repertoires in COVID-19. Sequenced by immunoSEQ multiplex PCR; TCRdb stores in-frame clones only, minus some. The sample lists roughly 250,000 clones, about 89% occurring once. The material sequenced was PBMCs or T cells enriched from blood (not recorded which). These receptors were collected from a woman in her late teens or twenties who had recovered from COVID-19.

The rearrangement links TRBV3-1 (or the pseudogene TRBV3-2) to TRBJ2-7; 8 bases are shared with TRBD2. Per germline, CDR1 LGHDT and CDR2 YNNKEL (reference sequence). V lost 5 bases to trimming and J lost 6 bases; unmatched junction nucleotides: 6. This CDR3 is 13 amino acids long. The CDR3 nucleotides are TGTGCCAGCAGCGCAGGACTAGCTAGCGAGCAGTACTTC. This sequence encodes CASSAGLASEQYF.

The chain combines TRBV28 with TRBJ2-7; 8 positions match TRBD2. The CDR3 covers 19 residues. CDR1 is MDHEN, CDR2 SYDVKM, per germline. V gave up 5 bases and J gave up 0 bases; unmatched junction bases: 18. CDR3 in amino acids: CASSPFRTSYLLGSYEQYF. The CDR3 DNA is TGTGCCAGCAGTCCCTTCCGGACTAGCTACCTATTGGGCTCCTACGAGCAGTACTTC.

The genes are TRBV10-3 and TRBJ2-6, with TRBD2 as a possible D gene (6 bases). This CDR3 comprises 18 residues. Trimming removed 0 bases at V and 0 bases at J, with 12 bases between. The germline V gene encodes CDR1 ENHRY and CDR2 SYGVKD. The CDR3 spells CAISESGGGSSGANVLTF. The CDR3 DNA sequence: TGTGCCATCAGTGAGTCCGGGGGAGGTAGCTCTGGGGCCAACGTCCTGACTTTC.

CDR3 sequence: CSAERNNEQFF. The CDR3 DNA is TGCAGTGCTGAGAGGAACAATGAGCAGTTCTTC. The rearrangement joins TRBV20-1 to TRBJ2-1, with D uncertain. This CDR3 spans 11 amino acids. Trimming stripped 5 bases from V and 5 bases from J, with 7 bases between. The germline V gene encodes CDR1 DFQATT and CDR2 SNEGSKA (reference sequence).

The chain carries TRBV19 and TRBJ1-1; a possible D gene is TRBD1 (6 bases). Germline values: CDR1 LNHDA, CDR2 SQIVND (reference sequence). V lost 6 bases and J 8 bases, leaving 19 bases between the germline ends. The CDR3 extends over 14 amino acids. CDR3 residues: CASRGQLWMGEAFF. CDR3 sequence (DNA): TGTGCCAGTAGAGGACAGCTCTGGATGGGCGAAGCTTTCTTT.

With regard to this clone: Other nucleotide sequences in the sample specify the same CDR3. This chain uses TRBV7-2 with TRBJ2-5; unclear D gene. Trimming removed 1 base from V and 5 bases from J, with 8 bases in between. The germline gives CDR1 SGHTA, CDR2 FQGNSA. The CDR3 totals 13 residues. In DNA, the CDR3 is TGTGCCAGCAGCTTAGGGGCAGTGGAGACCCAGTACTTC. Translated, it gives CASSLGAVETQYF.

In DNA form, the CDR3 reads TGTGCCAGCAGCACCGGACTAGCGGGAGGGAGGGCGAACACCGGGGAGCTGTTTTTT. Translated: CASSTGLAGGRANTGELFF. V usage is TRBV7-9 and J usage is TRBJ2-2; TRBD2 matches at 15 bases. V was pared by 5 bases and J by 0 bases, with 7 bases of the junction left unmatched. Germline assignment: CDR1 SEHNR and CDR2 FQNEAQ (reference sequence). The CDR3 sequence is 19 residues long.

The sample holds one count of this clone. The rearrangement uses TRBV2 and TRBJ1-5; D uncertain. The CDR3 contains 12 residues. The V gene lost 1 base and the J gene lost 9 bases, with 7 bases spanning the gap. The germline CDR1 and CDR2 sequences are SNHLY and FYNNEI. The CDR3 region is CASSEGPSPQHF. DNA of the CDR3: TGTGCCAGCAGTGAAGGTCCGTCGCCCCAGCATTTT.

The chain recombines TRBV7-9 with TRBJ2-3, with TRBD2 as a possible D gene (6 bases). Germline loops: CDR1 SEHNR, CDR2 FQNEAQ (reference sequence). The V end lost 6 bases, the J end lost 2 bases, and 12 bases lay between the germline ends. CDR3 length equals 14 residues. The CDR3 bases are TGTGCCAGCAGTCTGGGCGGGGTCACAGATACGCAGTATTTT. Encoded protein: CASSLGGVTDTQYF.

This clone was counted once. The chain uses TRBV12-3 or TRBV12-4 and TRBJ2-1; D is possibly TRBD2 (6 bases). CDR3 size: 13 residues. Trimming took 5 bases from V and 6 from J, leaving 11 bases between them. The CDR3 loop reads CASSPGLFNEQFF. In DNA form, the CDR3 reads TGTGCCAGCAGTCCGGGACTCTTCAATGAGCAGTTCTTC.

The chain has TRBV3-1 (or the pseudogene TRBV3-2) and TRBJ2-7; D ambiguous. The V end lost 1 base, the J end lost 11 bases, and 12 bases lay between the germline ends. Germline V CDR1 and CDR2: LGHDT, YNNKEL (reference sequence). The CDR3 is 12 residues long. CDR3 nucleotide sequence: TGTGCCAGCAGCCAAGTCCAGGATAGAAAGTACTTC. Protein: CASSQVQDRKYF.

The chain is built from TRBV3-1 (or the pseudogene TRBV3-2) and TRBJ2-1, with D perhaps matching TRBD1 (5 bases). CDR1 is LGHDT and CDR2 is YNNKEL in the germline V gene (reference sequence). V lost 4 bases and J lost 10, with 14 bases in between. The CDR3 contains 13 residues. In nucleotides, the CDR3 is TGTGCCAGCAGCCGTGCTGTGACAGCGGAGCAGTTCTTC. It yields the protein CASSRAVTAEQFF.

The V and J genes are TRBV3-1 (or the pseudogene TRBV3-2) and TRBJ1-1, with 9 nucleotides matching TRBD1. Per the germline V gene, CDR1 is LGHDT and CDR2 is YNNKEL (reference sequence). The J segment lost 1 base and the V segment lost 4 bases, leaving 7 bases of the junction unmatched. The CDR3 totals 16 residues. The CDR3 DNA follows: TGTGCCAGCAGCCCACATTGGGGACAGGGGAACACTGAAGCTTTCTTT. Translation gives CASSPHWGQGNTEAFF.

The V and J genes are TRBV3-1 (or the pseudogene TRBV3-2) and TRBJ2-3; no clear D gene. V lost 1 base and J 4 bases, leaving 6 bases between the germline ends. This CDR3 is 13 amino acids long. Germline V lookup: CDR1 LGHDT, CDR2 YNNKEL (reference sequence). Written as DNA, the CDR3 is TGTGCCAGCAGCCAAGCGGCGGCAGATACGCAGTATTTT. It translates to CASSQAAADTQYF.

The V gene is TRBV27, the J gene TRBJ1-6; 8 bases agree with TRBD1. Germline V CDR1 and CDR2: MNHEY, SMNVEV (reference sequence). The V gene end was trimmed by 8 bases and the J gene end by 7 bases; junction bases not matched to a gene: 7. The CDR3 contains 14 residues. Here the CDR3 DNA reads TGTGCCAGCGGTATACAGGGGGAGAATTCACCCCTCCACTTT. Translated, it gives CASGIQGENSPLHF.

This clone was seen once. The rearrangement joins TRBV9 to TRBJ1-3, with no clear D. This CDR3 comprises 13 residues. V lost 3 bases and J 3 bases, leaving 7 bases between the germline ends. Germline V gene lookup returns CDR1 SGDLS and CDR2 YYNGEE. The CDR3 DNA is TGTGCCAGCAGCGGCAACAGTGGAAACACCATATATTTT. It specifies CASSGNSGNTIYF.

This rearrangement joins TRBV3-1 (or the pseudogene TRBV3-2) to TRBJ2-2, with D uncertain. Germline CDR1 LGHDT, CDR2 YNNKEL (reference sequence). Trimming pared 0 bases from V and 2 bases from J, leaving 7 bases between. This CDR3 comprises 15 residues. As DNA, the CDR3 is TGTGCCAGCAGCCAAGACGTAGTCAACACCGGGGAGCTGTTTTTT. Its protein is CASSQDVVNTGELFF.

This clone was detected a few times. The chain has TRBV27 and TRBJ1-6; tentatively, D is TRBD1 (6 bases). This CDR3 is 13 amino acids long. In germline, CDR1 is MNHEY, CDR2 SMNVEV (reference sequence). Trimming removed 6 bases from V and 8 bases from J, with 11 bases in between. The CDR3 nucleotides read TGTGCCAGCAGCCTAACAGGGCATTCACCCCTCCACTTT. This translates into CASSLTGHSPLHF.

The chain joins TRBV11-1 to TRBJ2-5; the D gene is possibly TRBD2 (6 bases). V was trimmed by 2 bases and J by 5 bases, leaving 12 bases between them. CDR1 is SGHAT, CDR2 FQDESV, per germline (reference sequence). There are 14 residues in the CDR3. The CDR3, as DNA: TGTGCCAGCAGCTTACGCTCCGGGGGTGAGACCCAGTACTTC. Amino acids: CASSLRSGGETQYF.

CDR3 region: CASSLDRYEAFF. CDR3 nucleotides: TGTGCCAGCAGCTTAGATCGGTATGAAGCTTTCTTT. The genes are TRBV7-9 and TRBJ1-1; D gene ambiguous. Trimming removed 1 base at V and 7 bases at J, with 7 bases between. CDR1 is SEHNR and CDR2 is FQNEAQ in the germline V gene (reference sequence). This CDR3 comprises 12 residues.

The rearrangement joins TRBV10-3 to TRBJ1-2; D possibly corresponds to TRBD1 (6 bases). The germline CDR1 and CDR2 sequences are ENHRY and SYGVKD. The V end lost 5 bases, the J end lost 4 bases, and 20 bases lay between the germline ends. CDR3 size: 16 residues. The DNA of the CDR3 is TGTGCCATCAGTTTCCCCCCACAGGGTTTGAGCTATGGCTACACCTTC. Translating it yields CAISFPPQGLSYGYTF.

As for this clone: This CDR3 is also generated by other DNA sequences in the sample. V usage is TRBV29-1 and J usage is TRBJ1-3; tentatively, D is TRBD1 (5 bases). CDR3 length: 12 amino acids. The V end was cut by 7 bases, the J end by 2 bases, with 9 bases between. The germline V gene encodes CDR1 SQVTM and CDR2 ANQGSEA. CDR3 residues: CSGRGAGNTIYF. CDR3 coding DNA: TGCAGCGGGAGGGGCGCTGGAAACACCATATATTTT. Based on the CDR3 plus reference TRBV29-1 and TRBJ1-3, the full variable domain is SAVISQKPSRDICQRGTSLTIQCQVDSQVTMMFWYRQQPGQSLTLIATANQGSEATYESGFVIDKFPISRPNLTFSTLTVSNMSPEDSSIYLCSGRGAGNTIYFGEGSWLTVV.

The V and J genes are TRBV5-4 and TRBJ1-4; D is unclear. Germline lookup yields CDR1 SGHNT and CDR2 YYREEE (reference sequence). The CDR3 loop spans 14 amino acids. Trimming removed 0 bases from V and 3 bases from J, with 6 bases in between. CDR3 residues: CASSLGSANEKLFF. Written as DNA, the CDR3 is TGTGCCAGCAGCTTGGGCTCAGCTAATGAAAAACTGTTTTTT.

The rearrangement links TRBV19 to TRBJ2-1; the match to TRBD2 covers 8 bases. CDR1 and CDR2 (germline): LNHDA, SQIVND (reference sequence). The J segment lost 0 bases and the V segment lost 3 bases, leaving 1 base of the junction unmatched. This CDR3 region has 15 residues. The CDR3 is CASSMSGSSYNEQFF. The CDR3 coding sequence is TGTGCCAGTAGTATGAGCGGGAGCTCCTACAATGAGCAGTTCTTC.

This chain's CDR3 is CASSWGTSGRHEQYF. In DNA, the CDR3 is TGTGCCAGCAGCTGGGGGACTAGCGGGAGGCACGAGCAGTACTTC. This chain links TRBV5-8 with TRBJ2-7, with 15 positions matching TRBD2. Germline CDR1 is SGHTS and CDR2 is YDEGEE. This CDR3 spans 15 amino acids. Trimming took 3 bases from V and 5 from J; bases not matched to a gene: 3. Filled out from reference TRBV5-8 and TRBJ2-7, the complete variable domain reads EAGVTQSPTHLIKTRGQQATLRCSPISGHTSVYWYQQALGLGLQFLLWYDEGEERNRGNFPPRFSGRQFPNYSSELNVNALELEDSALYLCASSWGTSGRHEQYFGPGTRLTVT.

This chain uses TRBV12-3 or TRBV12-4 with TRBJ1-2, with 10 nucleotides matching TRBD1. V trimming: 3 bases; J trimming: 10 bases; junction bases outside the gene matches: 2. There are 12 residues in the CDR3. DNA of the CDR3: TGTGCCAGCAGTTTCGGGACAGGGGACTACACCTTC. Translated: CASSFGTGDYTF.

This clone was seen a few times. The J gene is TRBJ1-1, the V gene TRBV7-9; 8 bases match TRBD1. The V gene's germline CDR1 is SEHNR and CDR2 FQNEAQ (reference sequence). CDR3 size: 13 residues. Losses at the gene ends were 11 bases for V and 5 bases for J; bases not matched to a gene: 10. The CDR3 DNA reads TGTGCCTGCTCCGCGGGGACAGGAACTGAAGCTTTCTTT. It translates to CACSAGTGTEAFF.

The chain employs TRBV19 and TRBJ2-7; 7 bases line up with TRBD1. J was trimmed by 7 bases and V by 5 bases; bases with no gene match: 8. CDR3 length: 13 residues. Germline CDR1 reads LNHDA; CDR2 reads SQIVND (reference sequence). The CDR3 region has the DNA TGTGCCAGTAGTCCGACAGGGCCAGGGGAGCAGTACTTC. Amino acid sequence: CASSPTGPGEQYF.